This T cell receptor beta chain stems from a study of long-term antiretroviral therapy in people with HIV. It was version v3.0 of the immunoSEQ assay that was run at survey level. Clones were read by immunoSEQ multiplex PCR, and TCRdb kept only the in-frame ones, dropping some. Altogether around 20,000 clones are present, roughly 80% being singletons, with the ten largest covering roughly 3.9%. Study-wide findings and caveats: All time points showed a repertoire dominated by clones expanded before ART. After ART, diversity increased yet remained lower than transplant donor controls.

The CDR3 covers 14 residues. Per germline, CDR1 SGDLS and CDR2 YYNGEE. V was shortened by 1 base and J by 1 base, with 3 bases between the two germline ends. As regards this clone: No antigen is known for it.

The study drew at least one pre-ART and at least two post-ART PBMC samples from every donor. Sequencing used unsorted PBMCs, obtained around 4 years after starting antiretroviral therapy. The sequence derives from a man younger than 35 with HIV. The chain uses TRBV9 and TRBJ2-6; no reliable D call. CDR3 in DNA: TGTGCCAGCAGCGTATCATCTGGGGCCAACGTCCTGACTTTC. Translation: CASSVSSGANVLTF.